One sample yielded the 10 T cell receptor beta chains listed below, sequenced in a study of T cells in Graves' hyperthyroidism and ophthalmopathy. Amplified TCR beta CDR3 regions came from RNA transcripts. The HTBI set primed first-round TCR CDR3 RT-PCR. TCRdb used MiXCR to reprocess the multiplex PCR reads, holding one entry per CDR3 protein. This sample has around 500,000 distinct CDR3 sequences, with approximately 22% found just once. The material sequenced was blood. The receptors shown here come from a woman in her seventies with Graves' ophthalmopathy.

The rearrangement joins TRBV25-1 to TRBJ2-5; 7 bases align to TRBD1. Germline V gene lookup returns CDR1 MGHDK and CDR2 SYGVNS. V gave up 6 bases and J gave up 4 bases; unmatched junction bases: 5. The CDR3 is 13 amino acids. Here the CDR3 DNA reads TGTGCCAGCAGATTGACAGGGTCAGAGACCCAGTACTTC. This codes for CASRLTGSETQYF.

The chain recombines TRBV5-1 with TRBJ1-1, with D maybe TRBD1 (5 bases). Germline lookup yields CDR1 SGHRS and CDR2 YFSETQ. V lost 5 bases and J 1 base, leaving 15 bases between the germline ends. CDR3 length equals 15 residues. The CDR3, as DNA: TGCGCCAGCAGTGGGGCGGGCGGGGGGAACACTGAAGCTTTCTTT. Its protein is CASSGAGGGNTEAFF.

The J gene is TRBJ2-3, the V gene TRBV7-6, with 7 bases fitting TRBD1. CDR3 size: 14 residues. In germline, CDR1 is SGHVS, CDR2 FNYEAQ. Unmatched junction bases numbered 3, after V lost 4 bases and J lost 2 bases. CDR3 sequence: CASSYGTVTDTQYF. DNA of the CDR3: TGTGCCAGCAGCTACGGGACAGTCACAGATACGCAGTATTTT.

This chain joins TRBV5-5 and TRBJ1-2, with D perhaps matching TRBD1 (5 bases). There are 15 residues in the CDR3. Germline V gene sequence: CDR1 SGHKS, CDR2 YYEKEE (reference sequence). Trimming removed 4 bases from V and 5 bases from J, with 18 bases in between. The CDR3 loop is CASSQEETGNYGYTF. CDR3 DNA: TGTGCCAGCAGCCAAGAGGAAACAGGAAATTATGGCTACACCTTC.

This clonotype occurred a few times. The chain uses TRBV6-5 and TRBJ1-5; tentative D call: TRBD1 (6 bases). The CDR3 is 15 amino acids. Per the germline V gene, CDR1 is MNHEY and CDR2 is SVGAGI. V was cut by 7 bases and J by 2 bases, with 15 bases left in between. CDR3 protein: CASMFSGAGNQPQHF. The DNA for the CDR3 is TGTGCCAGCATGTTTTCGGGGGCGGGCAATCAGCCCCAGCATTTT.

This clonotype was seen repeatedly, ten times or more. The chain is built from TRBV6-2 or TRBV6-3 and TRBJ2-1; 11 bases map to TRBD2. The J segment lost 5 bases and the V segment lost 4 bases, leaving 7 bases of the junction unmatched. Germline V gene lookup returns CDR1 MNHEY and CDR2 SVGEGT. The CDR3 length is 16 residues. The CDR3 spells CASSSRLAGPHNEQFF. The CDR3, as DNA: TGTGCCAGCAGTTCCCGACTAGCGGGACCCCACAATGAGCAGTTCTTC.

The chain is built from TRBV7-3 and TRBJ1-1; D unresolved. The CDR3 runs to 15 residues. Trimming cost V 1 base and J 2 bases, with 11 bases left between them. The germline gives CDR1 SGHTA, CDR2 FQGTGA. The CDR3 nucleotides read TGTGCCAGCAGCTTAAGTCCAGGCTCAAACACTGAAGCTTTCTTT. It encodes CASSLSPGSNTEAFF. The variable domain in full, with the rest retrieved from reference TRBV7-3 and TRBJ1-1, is GAGVSQTPSNKVTEKGKYVELRCDPISGHTALYWYRQSLGQGPEFLIYFQGTGAADDSGLPNDRFFAVRPEGSVSTLKIQRTERGDSAVYLCASSLSPGSNTEAFFGQGTRLTVV.

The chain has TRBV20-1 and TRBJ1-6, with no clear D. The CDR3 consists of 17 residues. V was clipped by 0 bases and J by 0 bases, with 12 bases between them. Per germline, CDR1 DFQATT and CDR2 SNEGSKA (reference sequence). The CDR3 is CSARDLGISSYNSPLHF. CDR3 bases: TGCAGTGCTAGAGATCTGGGAATTAGCTCCTATAATTCACCCCTCCACTTT.

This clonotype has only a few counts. CDR3 in amino acids: CSAIAGGRQNYGYTF. The CDR3 bases are TGCAGTGCTATCGCCGGGGGCCGGCAAAACTATGGCTACACCTTC. The V call is TRBV20-1, the J call TRBJ1-2, with TRBD1 as a possible D gene (6 bases). Between the trimmed V and J ends, which lost 4 bases and 2 bases, there was a span of 17 bases. The CDR3 is 15 residues long. From germline, CDR1 is DFQATT and CDR2 SNEGSKA (reference sequence).

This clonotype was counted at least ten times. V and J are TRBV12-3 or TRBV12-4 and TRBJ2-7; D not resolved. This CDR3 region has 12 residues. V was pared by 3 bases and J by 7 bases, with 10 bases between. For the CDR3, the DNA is TGTGCCAGCAGTTTTGGGGTGCGGGAGCAGTACTTC. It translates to CASSFGVREQYF.